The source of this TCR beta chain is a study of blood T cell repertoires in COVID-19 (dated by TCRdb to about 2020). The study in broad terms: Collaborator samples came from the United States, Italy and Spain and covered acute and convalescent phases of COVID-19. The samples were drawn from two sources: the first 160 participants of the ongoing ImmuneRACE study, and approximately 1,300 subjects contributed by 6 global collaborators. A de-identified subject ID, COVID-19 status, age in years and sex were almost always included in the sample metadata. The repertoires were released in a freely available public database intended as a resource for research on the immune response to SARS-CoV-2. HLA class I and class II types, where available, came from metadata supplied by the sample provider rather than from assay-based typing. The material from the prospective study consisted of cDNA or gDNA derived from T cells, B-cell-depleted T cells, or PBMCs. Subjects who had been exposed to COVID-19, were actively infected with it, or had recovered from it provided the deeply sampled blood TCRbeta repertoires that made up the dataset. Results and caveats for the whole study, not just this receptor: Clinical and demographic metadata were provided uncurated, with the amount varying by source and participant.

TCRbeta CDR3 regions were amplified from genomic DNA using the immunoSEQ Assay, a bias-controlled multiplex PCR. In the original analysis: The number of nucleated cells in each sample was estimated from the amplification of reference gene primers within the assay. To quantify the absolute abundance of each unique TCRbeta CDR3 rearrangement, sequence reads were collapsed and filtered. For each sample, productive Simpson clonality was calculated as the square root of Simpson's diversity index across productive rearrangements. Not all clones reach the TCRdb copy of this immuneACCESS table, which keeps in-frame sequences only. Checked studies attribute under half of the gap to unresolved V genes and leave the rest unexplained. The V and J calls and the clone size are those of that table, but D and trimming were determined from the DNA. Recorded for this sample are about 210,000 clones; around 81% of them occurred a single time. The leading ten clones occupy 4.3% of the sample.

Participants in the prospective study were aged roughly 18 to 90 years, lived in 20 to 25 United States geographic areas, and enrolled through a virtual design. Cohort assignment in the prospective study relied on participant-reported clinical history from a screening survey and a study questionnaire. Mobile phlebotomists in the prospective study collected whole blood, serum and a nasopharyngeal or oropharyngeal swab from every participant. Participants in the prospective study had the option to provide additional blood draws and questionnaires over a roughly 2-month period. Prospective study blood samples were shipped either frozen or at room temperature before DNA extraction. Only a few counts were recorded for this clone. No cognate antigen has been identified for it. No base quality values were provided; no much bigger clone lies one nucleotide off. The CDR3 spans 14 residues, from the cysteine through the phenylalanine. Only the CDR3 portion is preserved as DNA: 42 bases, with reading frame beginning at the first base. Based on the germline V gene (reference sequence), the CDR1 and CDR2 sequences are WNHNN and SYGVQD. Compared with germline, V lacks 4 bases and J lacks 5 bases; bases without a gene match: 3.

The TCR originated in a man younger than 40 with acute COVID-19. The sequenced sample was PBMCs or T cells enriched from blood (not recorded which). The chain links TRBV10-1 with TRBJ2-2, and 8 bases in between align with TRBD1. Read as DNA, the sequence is TGCGCCAGCAGTGGGACAGGGTGGACCGGGGAGCTGTTTTTT. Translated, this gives CASSGTGWTGELFF.